The 20 T cell receptor beta chains below come from one sample, sequenced in a study of T cell responses to AZD1222 COVID-19 vaccine. The data were produced by immunoSEQ multiplex PCR, yet TCRdb's version contains in-frame clones alone and is incomplete. The table shows about 170,000 clones, with around 88% occurring only once. Specimen: peripheral blood, collected 28 days after the second AZD1222 dose. The receptors stem from an adult who received the AZD1222 COVID-19 vaccine.

In this sample, this clone turned up a few times. J is TRBJ1-5 and V is TRBV21-1; the DNA was not compared with TRBD1, the D call given in the table. TRBV21-1 is given as a pseudogene. The CDR3 contains 14 residues. The DNA for the CDR3 is TGTGCCAGCAGCAATGAACAGGGCGGTCAGCCCCAGCATTTT. It yields the protein CASSNEQGGQPQHF.

The chain combines TRBV2 with TRBJ2-3; perhaps TRBD2 as D (5 bases). Germline V lookup: CDR1 SNHLY, CDR2 FYNNEI. This CDR3 has 14 amino acids. The germline V and J ends were trimmed by 7 bases and 9 bases, with 20 bases remaining between them. The CDR3 coding sequence is TGTGCCAGCACCCCCCTCGGGGAGCGTAGAACGCAGTATTTT. It codes for CASTPLGERRTQYF.

This clone was observed a single time. The rearrangement joins TRBV4-1 to TRBJ1-1, with 8 bases that match TRBD1. V shed 0 bases, J shed 0 bases, and the junction held 15 bases outside the gene matches. The CDR3 covers 20 residues. The germline gives CDR1 MGHRA, CDR2 YSYEKL. The CDR3 DNA reads TGCGCCAGCAGCCAAGAGGGAATTGTGGCGCCAGGGGGCGTGAACACTGAAGCTTTCTTT. Its protein product is CASSQEGIVAPGGVNTEAFF.

The chain recombines TRBV4-1 with TRBJ1-3, with TRBD1 matching 8 bases. The length of the CDR3 is 16 residues. Trimming took 2 bases from V and 3 from J; bases not matched to a gene: 6. The V gene's germline CDR1 is MGHRA and CDR2 YSYEKL. This CDR3 reads CASSQTQGALGNTIYF. DNA of the CDR3: TGCGCCAGCAGCCAAACCCAGGGGGCGCTTGGAAACACCATATATTTT.

This chain connects TRBV19 to TRBJ1-5; 8 bases match TRBD1. V gave up 2 bases and J gave up 3 bases; unmatched junction bases: 3. The CDR3 is made up of 15 amino acids. From germline, CDR1 is LNHDA and CDR2 SQIVND (reference sequence). Here the CDR3 reads CASSITTGANQPQHF. DNA of the CDR3: TGTGCCAGTAGTATAACGACAGGGGCCAATCAGCCCCAGCATTTT.

This clone occurred once. This chain uses TRBV2 with TRBJ2-5; TRBD2 aligns across 10 bases. CDR3 size: 16 residues. V shed 7 bases and J 2 bases; nucleotides not matched to a gene: 10. The germline CDR1 and CDR2 sequences are SNHLY and FYNNEI. The CDR3 sequence: CASILGLAGGQETQYF. As DNA, the CDR3 is TGTGCCAGCATCCTTGGGTTAGCGGGGGGACAAGAGACCCAGTACTTC.

The rearrangement uses TRBV5-8 and TRBJ1-1; no definite D call. The V end lost 0 bases, the J end lost 1 base, and 4 bases lay between the germline ends. CDR1 is SGHTS, CDR2 YDEGEE, per germline. This CDR3 region has 13 residues. This CDR3 is CASSLGENTEAFF. In DNA, the CDR3 is TGTGCCAGCAGCTTGGGGGAGAACACTGAAGCTTTCTTT.

This sequence joins TRBV27 and TRBJ1-2; TRBD1 matches at 7 bases. This CDR3 has 16 residues. Per germline, CDR1 MNHEY and CDR2 SMNVEV (reference sequence). V was pared by 5 bases and J by 0 bases, with 9 bases of the junction left unmatched. The CDR3 DNA reads as TGTGCCAGCAGTGTGGACCCAGGGGGTCCTAACTATGGCTACACCTTC. This gives the protein CASSVDPGGPNYGYTF.

The rearrangement joins TRBV2 to TRBJ2-3, with TRBD1 matching over 9 bases. Germline V gene sequence: CDR1 SNHLY, CDR2 FYNNEI. This CDR3 comprises 15 residues. J lost 2 bases, V lost 6 bases, and 6 bases had no gene match. CDR3 protein: CASRGRDRATDTQYF. The CDR3 DNA follows: TGTGCCAGCAGGGGGCGGGACAGGGCCACAGATACGCAGTATTTT.

The chain couples TRBV27 to TRBJ2-3, with D possibly being TRBD1 (6 bases). Looked up from germline, CDR1 is MNHEY and CDR2 is SMNVEV (reference sequence). With 7 bases removed from V and 0 bases from J, the gap between germline ends came to 14 bases. This CDR3 is 15 amino acids long. The CDR3 sequence: CASTVGTSSTDTQYF. CDR3 bases: TGTGCCAGCACCGTTGGGACATCGAGCACAGATACGCAGTATTTT.

The rearrangement links TRBV27 to TRBJ2-5; 7 positions match TRBD2. Germline V gives CDR1 MNHEY, CDR2 SMNVEV (reference sequence). CDR3 size: 13 residues. Trimming removed 2 bases from V and 9 bases from J; junction bases left unmatched: 6. CDR3 in DNA: TGTGCCAGCAGTTTAGGGGGGGGAGGGGCCCAGTACTTC. Protein: CASSLGGGGAQYF.

This clone was detected only a few times. The chain is built from TRBV4-3 and TRBJ2-2; the D is unclear. Trimming cost V 1 base and J 6 bases, with 6 bases left between them. This CDR3 is 13 amino acids long. Germline lookup yields CDR1 LGHNA and CDR2 YSLEER. CDR3 sequence: CASSQGRAGELFF. In DNA, the CDR3 is TGCGCCAGCAGCCAAGGACGGGCCGGGGAGCTGTTTTTT.

This clone showed up just a few times. The chain links TRBV29-1 to TRBJ2-7; possibly TRBD1 or TRBD2 for D (5 bases each). This CDR3 region has 13 residues. Germline V lookup: CDR1 SQVTM, CDR2 ANQGSEA. V was trimmed by 6 bases and J by 5 bases, leaving 17 bases between them. The CDR3 region is CSVSGRLVNEQYF. CDR3 sequence (DNA): TGCAGCGTATCGGGACGTCTGGTTAACGAGCAGTACTTC.

This clone has a handful of counts. The J gene is TRBJ1-3, the V gene TRBV19; D remains unclear. Per germline, CDR1 LNHDA and CDR2 SQIVND (reference sequence). The CDR3 runs 13 residues. V dropped 7 bases and J dropped 0 bases, with 7 bases sitting between them. The CDR3 coding sequence is TGTGCCAGTACTGAGTTCTCTGGAAACACCATATATTTT. Translation gives CASTEFSGNTIYF.

The rearrangement links TRBV2 to TRBJ1-5; D is perhaps TRBD1 (6 bases). This CDR3 has 15 residues. Germline lookup yields CDR1 SNHLY and CDR2 FYNNEI. V lost 3 bases to trimming and J lost 7 bases, with 16 bases between them. CDR3 sequence (DNA): TGTGCCAGCAGTGATGGGGGGGCGGGGGTACAGCCCCAGCATTTT. Protein sequence: CASSDGGAGVQPQHF.

The chain couples TRBV5-1 to TRBJ2-1, with D possibly matching TRBD2 (5 bases). The CDR3 consists of 16 residues. Germline assignment: CDR1 SGHRS and CDR2 YFSETQ. V was clipped by 0 bases and J by 0 bases, with 10 bases between them. The CDR3 region is CASSLGLATSYNEQFF. The CDR3 nucleotides are TGCGCCAGCAGCTTGGGGCTAGCCACCTCCTACAATGAGCAGTTCTTC.

The V and J genes are TRBV5-1 and TRBJ2-5; 8 nucleotides agree with TRBD2. This CDR3 has 16 residues. The J segment lost 2 bases and the V segment lost 0 bases, leaving 6 bases of the junction unmatched. The germline V gene encodes CDR1 SGHRS and CDR2 YFSETQ. CDR3: CASSLVSGGLQETQYF. The CDR3 DNA reads TGCGCCAGCAGCTTGGTGAGCGGGGGCCTACAAGAGACCCAGTACTTC. Looking up the rest from reference TRBV5-1 and TRBJ2-5 gives the full variable domain: KAGVTQTPRYLIKTRGQQVTLSCSPISGHRSVSWYQQTPGQGLQFLFEYFSETQRNKGNFPGRFSGRQFSNSRSEMNVSTLELGDSALYLCASSLVSGGLQETQYFGPGTRLLVL.

This chain uses TRBV6-1 with TRBJ1-2; 7 bases align to TRBD1. The CDR3 totals 15 residues. V shed 3 bases, J shed 7 bases, and the junction held 11 bases outside the gene matches. Per the germline V gene, CDR1 is MNHNS and CDR2 is SASEGT. CDR3 region: CASSEMRKGAVGYTF. CDR3 in DNA: TGTGCCAGCAGTGAGATGCGTAAGGGGGCGGTTGGCTACACCTTC.

The V gene is TRBV19, the J gene TRBJ1-3; TRBD1 matches at 8 bases. Germline CDR1 and CDR2: LNHDA and SQIVND (reference sequence). The CDR3 covers 16 residues. After removal of 8 bases from V and 2 bases from J, the junction contained 11 bases not matched to a gene. The CDR3 sequence: CASGPGQEIPGNTIYF. The CDR3, as DNA: TGTGCCAGTGGGCCGGGACAGGAAATCCCTGGAAACACCATATATTTT.

V usage is TRBV13 and J usage is TRBJ1-5; D remains unclear. Trimming took 0 bases from V and 10 from J, leaving 13 bases between them. There are 14 residues in the CDR3. Germline V gives CDR1 PRHDT, CDR2 FYEKMQ (reference sequence). For the CDR3, the DNA is TGTGCCAGCAGCTTAGGCCGTAACGTTTCTCCCCAGCATTTT. Its translation: CASSLGRNVSPQHF. Based on the CDR3 plus reference TRBV13 and TRBJ1-5, the full variable domain is AAGVIQSPRHLIKEKRETATLKCYPIPRHDTVYWYQQGPGQDPQFLISFYEKMQSDKGSIPDRFSAQQFSDYHSELNMSSLELGDSALYFCASSLGRNVSPQHFGDGTRLSIL.